The table lists the clone carrying this TCR beta chain with a few counts. Its antigen is currently unknown. V was shortened by 6 bases and J by 2 bases, with 16 bases between the two germline ends. In germline, CDR1 is DFQATT, CDR2 SNEGSKA (reference sequence). The CDR3 is 15 residues long. The data derive from a study of T cells in Graves' hyperthyroidism and ophthalmopathy. Study-level points and caveats: Using 13 V-J features, a model discriminated ophthalmopathy from stable hyperthyroidism. Blood also carried most thyroid clonotypes expanded above 0.001.

RNA transcripts gave rise to amplified TCR beta CDR3 regions. The TCR CDR3 first-round RT-PCR relied on the HTBI primer set. TCRdb reprocessed the multiplex PCR reads with MiXCR, giving one entry per CDR3 protein. The sample gives about 420,000 distinct CDR3 sequences, approximately 14% of which show up once; over 12% is in the top ten. The clonotype comes from a woman between 18 and 29 years old with Graves' hyperthyroidism. The V and J genes are TRBV20-1 and TRBJ2-2, with TRBD2 as a possible D gene (6 bases). The sequencing sample was made of blood. The CDR3 protein is CSAAYAGINTGELFF. The CDR3 region has the DNA TGCAGTGCGGCCTATGCGGGGATCAACACCGGGGAGCTGTTTTTT.